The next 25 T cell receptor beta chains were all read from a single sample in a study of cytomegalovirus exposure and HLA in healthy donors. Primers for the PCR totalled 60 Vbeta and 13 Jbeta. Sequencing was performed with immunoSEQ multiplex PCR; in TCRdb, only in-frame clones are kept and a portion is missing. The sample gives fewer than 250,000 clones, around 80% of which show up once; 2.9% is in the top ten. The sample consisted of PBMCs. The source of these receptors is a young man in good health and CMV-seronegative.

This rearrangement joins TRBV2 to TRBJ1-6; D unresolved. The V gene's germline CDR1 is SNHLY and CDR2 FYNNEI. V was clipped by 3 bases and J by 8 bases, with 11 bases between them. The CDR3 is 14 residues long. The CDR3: CASSDLDGDSPLHF. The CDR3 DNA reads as TGTGCCAGCAGTGATCTGGATGGAGATTCACCCCTCCACTTT.

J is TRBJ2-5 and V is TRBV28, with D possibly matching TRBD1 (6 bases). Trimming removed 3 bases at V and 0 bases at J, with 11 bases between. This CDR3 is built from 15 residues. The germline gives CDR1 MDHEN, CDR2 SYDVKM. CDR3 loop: CASSLSTGHQETQYF. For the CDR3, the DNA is TGTGCCAGCAGTTTGAGTACAGGGCACCAAGAGACCCAGTACTTC. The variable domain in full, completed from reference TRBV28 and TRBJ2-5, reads DVKVTQSSRYLVKRTGEKVFLECVQDMDHENMFWYRQDPGLGLRLIYFSYDVKMKEKGDIPEGYSVSREKKERFSLILESASTNQTSMYLCASSLSTGHQETQYFGPGTRLLVL.

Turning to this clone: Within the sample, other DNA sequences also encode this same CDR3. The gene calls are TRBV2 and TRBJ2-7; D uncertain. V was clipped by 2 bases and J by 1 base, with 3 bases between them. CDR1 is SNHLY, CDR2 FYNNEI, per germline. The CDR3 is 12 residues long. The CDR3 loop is CASSEQSYEQYF. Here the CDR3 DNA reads TGTGCCAGCAGTGAACAATCCTACGAGCAGTACTTC.

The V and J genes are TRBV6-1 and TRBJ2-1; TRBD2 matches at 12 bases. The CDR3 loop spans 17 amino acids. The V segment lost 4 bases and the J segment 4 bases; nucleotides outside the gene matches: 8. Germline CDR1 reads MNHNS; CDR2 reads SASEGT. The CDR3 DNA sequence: TGTGCCAGCAGTGGCCCTAGCGGGGGGGCCTATTACAATGAGCAGTTCTTC. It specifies CASSGPSGGAYYNEQFF.

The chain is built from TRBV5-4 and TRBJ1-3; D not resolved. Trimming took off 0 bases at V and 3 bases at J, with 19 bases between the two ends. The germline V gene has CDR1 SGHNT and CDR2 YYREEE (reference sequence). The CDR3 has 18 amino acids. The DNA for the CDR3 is TGTGCCAGCAGCTTGGATCGTTCTACAGCCTCTTTTGGAAACACCATATATTTT. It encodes CASSLDRSTASFGNTIYF.

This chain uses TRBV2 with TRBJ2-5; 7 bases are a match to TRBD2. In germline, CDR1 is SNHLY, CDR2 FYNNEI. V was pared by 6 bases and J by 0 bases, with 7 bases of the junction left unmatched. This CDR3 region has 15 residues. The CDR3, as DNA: TGTGCCAGCAGCGGGGGACTAATGTACCAAGAGACCCAGTACTTC. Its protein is CASSGGLMYQETQYF.

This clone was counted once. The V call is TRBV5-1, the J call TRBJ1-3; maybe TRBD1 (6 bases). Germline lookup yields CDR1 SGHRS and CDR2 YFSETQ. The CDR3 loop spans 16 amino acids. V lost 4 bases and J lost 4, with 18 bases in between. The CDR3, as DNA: TGCGCCAGCAGCGAGGGCCAGGGGATTGTCGGAAACACCATATATTTT. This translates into CASSEGQGIVGNTIYF.

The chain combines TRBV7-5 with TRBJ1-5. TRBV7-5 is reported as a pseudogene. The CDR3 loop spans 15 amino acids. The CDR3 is CARSSIGGEDQPQHF. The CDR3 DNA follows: TGTGCCAGAAGCTCCATTGGGGGGGAGGATCAGCCCCAGCATTTT.

This CDR3 is CASSYRGPNQPQHF. The CDR3 bases are TGTGCCAGCAGTTACAGGGGACCCAATCAGCCCCAGCATTTT. The chain employs TRBV7-9 and TRBJ1-5; TRBD1 agrees at 7 bases. Germline-derived CDR1 and CDR2 are SEHNR and FQNEAQ (reference sequence). J gave up 3 bases and V 6 bases, and 5 bases lay outside the gene matches. The CDR3 consists of 14 residues.

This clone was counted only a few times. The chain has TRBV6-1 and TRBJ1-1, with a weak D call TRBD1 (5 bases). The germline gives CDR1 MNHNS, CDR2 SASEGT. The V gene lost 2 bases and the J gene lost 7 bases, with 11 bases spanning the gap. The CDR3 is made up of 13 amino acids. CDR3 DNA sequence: TGTGCCAGCAGTGAACTGGACGGGGGTGAAGCTTTCTTT. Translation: CASSELDGGEAFF.

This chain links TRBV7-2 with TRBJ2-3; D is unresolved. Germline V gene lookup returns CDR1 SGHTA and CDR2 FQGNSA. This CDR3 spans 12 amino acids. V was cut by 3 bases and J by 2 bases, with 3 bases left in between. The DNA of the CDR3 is TGTGCCAGCAGCTTCGTCACAGATACGCAGTATTTT. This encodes CASSFVTDTQYF.

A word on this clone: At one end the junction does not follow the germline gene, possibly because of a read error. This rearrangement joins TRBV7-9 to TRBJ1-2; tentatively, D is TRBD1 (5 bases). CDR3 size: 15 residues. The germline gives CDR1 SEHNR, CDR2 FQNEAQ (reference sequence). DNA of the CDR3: TGTTCCAGCTTATCTTCCACGGGGGTCAACTATGGCTACACCTTC. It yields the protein CSSLSSTGVNYGYTF.

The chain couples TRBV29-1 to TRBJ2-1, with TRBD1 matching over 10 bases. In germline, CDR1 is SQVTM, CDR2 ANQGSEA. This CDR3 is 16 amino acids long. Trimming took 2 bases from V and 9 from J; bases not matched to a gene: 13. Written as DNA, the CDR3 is TGCAGCGTTGAATCTGCCGGGACAGGGGCCCCAGGTGAGCAGTTCTTC. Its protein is CSVESAGTGAPGEQFF.

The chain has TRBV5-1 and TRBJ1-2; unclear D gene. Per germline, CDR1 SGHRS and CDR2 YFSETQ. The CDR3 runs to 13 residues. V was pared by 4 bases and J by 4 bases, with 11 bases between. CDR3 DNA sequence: TGCGCCAGCAGCAAGGAGGTGGGCTATGGCTACACCTTC. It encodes CASSKEVGYGYTF.

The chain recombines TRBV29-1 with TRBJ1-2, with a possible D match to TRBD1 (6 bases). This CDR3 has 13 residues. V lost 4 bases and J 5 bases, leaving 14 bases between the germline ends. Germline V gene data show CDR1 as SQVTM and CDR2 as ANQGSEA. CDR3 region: CSVVGGAKYGYTF. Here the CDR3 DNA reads TGCAGCGTTGTCGGGGGGGCGAAGTATGGCTACACCTTC.

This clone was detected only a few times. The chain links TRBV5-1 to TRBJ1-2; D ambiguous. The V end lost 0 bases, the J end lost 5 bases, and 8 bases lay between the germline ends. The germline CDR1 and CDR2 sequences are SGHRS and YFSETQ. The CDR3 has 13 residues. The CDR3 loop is CASSLAPGYGYTF. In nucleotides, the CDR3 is TGCGCCAGCAGCTTGGCCCCGGGGTATGGCTACACCTTC. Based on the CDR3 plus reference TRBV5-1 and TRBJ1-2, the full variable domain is KAGVTQTPRYLIKTRGQQVTLSCSPISGHRSVSWYQQTPGQGLQFLFEYFSETQRNKGNFPGRFSGRQFSNSRSEMNVSTLELGDSALYLCASSLAPGYGYTFGSGTRLTVV.

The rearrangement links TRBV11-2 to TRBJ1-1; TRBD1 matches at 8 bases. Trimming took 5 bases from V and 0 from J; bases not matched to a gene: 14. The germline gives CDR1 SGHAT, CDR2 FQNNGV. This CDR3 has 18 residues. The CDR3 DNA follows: TGTGCCAGCAGCAGTGACAGGGGAAACAGGAGGTTGAACACTGAAGCTTTCTTT. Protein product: CASSSDRGNRRLNTEAFF.

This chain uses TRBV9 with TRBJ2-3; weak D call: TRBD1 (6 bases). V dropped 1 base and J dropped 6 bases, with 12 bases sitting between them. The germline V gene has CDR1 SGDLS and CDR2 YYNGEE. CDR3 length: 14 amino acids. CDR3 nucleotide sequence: TGTGCCAGCAGCGTAAGACAGGCCGAGGATACGCAGTATTTT. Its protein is CASSVRQAEDTQYF.

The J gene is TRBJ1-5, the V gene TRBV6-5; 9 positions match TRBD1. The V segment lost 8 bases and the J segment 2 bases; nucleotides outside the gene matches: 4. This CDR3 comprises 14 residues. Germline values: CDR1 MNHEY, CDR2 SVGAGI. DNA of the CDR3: TGTGCCAGCGCCCGACAGGGGGGCAATCAGCCCCAGCATTTT. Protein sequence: CASARQGGNQPQHF.

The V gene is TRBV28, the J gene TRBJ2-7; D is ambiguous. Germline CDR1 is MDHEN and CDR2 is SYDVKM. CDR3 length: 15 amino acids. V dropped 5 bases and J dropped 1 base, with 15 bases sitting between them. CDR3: CASSVRVRTSYEQYF. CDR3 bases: TGTGCCAGCAGTGTACGGGTACGCACTTCCTACGAGCAGTACTTC.

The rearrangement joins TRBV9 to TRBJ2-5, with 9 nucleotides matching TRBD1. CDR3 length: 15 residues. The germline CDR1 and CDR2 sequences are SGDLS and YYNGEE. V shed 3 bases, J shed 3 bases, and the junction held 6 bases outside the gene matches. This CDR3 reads CASSGDGTGKETQYF. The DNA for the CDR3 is TGTGCCAGCAGCGGAGATGGGACAGGGAAAGAGACCCAGTACTTC.

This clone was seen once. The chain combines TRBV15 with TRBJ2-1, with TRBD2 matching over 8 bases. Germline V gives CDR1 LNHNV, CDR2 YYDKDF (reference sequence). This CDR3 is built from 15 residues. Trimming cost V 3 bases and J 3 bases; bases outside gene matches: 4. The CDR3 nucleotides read TGTGCCACCAGCAGTCTGAGCGGGGGCTACAATGAGCAGTTCTTC. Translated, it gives CATSSLSGGYNEQFF.

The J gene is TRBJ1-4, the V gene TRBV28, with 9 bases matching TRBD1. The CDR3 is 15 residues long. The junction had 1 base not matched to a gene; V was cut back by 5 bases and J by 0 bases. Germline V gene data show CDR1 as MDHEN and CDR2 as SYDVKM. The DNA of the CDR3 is TGTGCCAGCAGTAGGACAGGGGCAACTAATGAAAAACTGTTTTTT. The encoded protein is CASSRTGATNEKLFF. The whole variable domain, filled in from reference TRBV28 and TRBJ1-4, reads DVKVTQSSRYLVKRTGEKVFLECVQDMDHENMFWYRQDPGLGLRLIYFSYDVKMKEKGDIPEGYSVSREKKERFSLILESASTNQTSMYLCASSRTGATNEKLFFGSGTQLSVL.

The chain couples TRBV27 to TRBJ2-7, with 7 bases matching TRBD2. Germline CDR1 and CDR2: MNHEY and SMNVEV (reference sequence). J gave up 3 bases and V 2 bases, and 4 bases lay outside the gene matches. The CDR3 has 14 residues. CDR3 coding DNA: TGTGCCAGCAGTTTAGAGACGGGAGGCTACGAGCAGTACTTC. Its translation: CASSLETGGYEQYF.

The CDR3 sequence: CATSPGGSGNTIYF. Here the CDR3 DNA reads TGCGCCACCTCTCCCGGAGGTTCTGGAAACACCATATATTTT. This chain links TRBV10-2 with TRBJ1-3; D call uncertain. Germline V CDR1 and CDR2: WSHSY, SAAADI. The germline V and J ends were trimmed by 10 bases and 1 base, with 14 bases remaining between them. The CDR3 sequence is 14 residues long.